These 9 T cell receptor beta chains were all obtained from the same sample, sequenced in a study of OX40 agonist ivuxolimab in advanced cancers. Some clones are missing from TCRdb's copy, which holds only in-frame ones; the method was immunoSEQ multiplex PCR. Counted here are fewer than 120,000 clones, roughly 90% occurring once; the ten biggest clones make up approximately 0.29%. Sample: CD4+ or CD8+ T cells sorted from blood, taken in a trial of the OX40 agonist ivuxolimab. The receptor source for this set is an adult with an advanced solid tumor such as melanoma, head and neck, liver or kidney cancer.

DNA for the CDR3: TGCAGCGTGACGGGTGACGGGTTAGAAAAACTGTTTTTT. Encoded protein: CSVTGDGLEKLFF. This chain connects TRBV29-1 to TRBJ1-4, with D uncertain. Germline CDR1 and CDR2: SQVTM and ANQGSEA. This CDR3 is built from 13 residues. V was shortened by 6 bases and J by 8 bases, with 16 bases between the two germline ends.

This sequence joins TRBV19 and TRBJ1-5; 8 nucleotides match TRBD1. Germline CDR1 is LNHDA and CDR2 is SQIVND (reference sequence). This CDR3 region has 18 residues. Germline trimming cut 0 bases from V and 0 bases from J; bases unmatched to any gene: 7. The CDR3 DNA follows: TGTGCCAGTAGTATAGAAGGGACAGGAGCTTATAGCAATCAGCCCCAGCATTTT. It is translated as CASSIEGTGAYSNQPQHF.

As to this clone: A read error may produce the germline difference seen at one junction end. The chain uses TRBV7-9 and TRBJ2-7; TRBD1 or TRBD2 may be the D gene (6 bases each). The CDR3 totals 13 residues. Germline loops: CDR1 SEHNR, CDR2 FQNEAQ (reference sequence). Written as DNA, the CDR3 is TGTGCCAGCAGCTCCGTCGGGGGCGCGGGCGTTTTGTTC. Translated: CASSSVGGAGVLF.

CDR3 in amino acids: CAWSQGGTGGPYEQYF. The CDR3 nucleotides read TGTGCCTGGAGTCAAGGGGGGACAGGGGGACCCTACGAGCAGTACTTC. The chain is built from TRBV30 and TRBJ2-7; TRBD1 aligns across 11 bases. The CDR3 is made up of 16 amino acids. V lost 2 bases and J lost 2; bases outside the gene matches: 8. From germline, CDR1 is GTSNPN and CDR2 SVGIG (reference sequence).

The chain is built from TRBV11-2 and TRBJ2-7; tentative D call: TRBD1 (5 bases). The V gene lost 0 bases and the J gene lost 1 base, with 7 bases spanning the gap. The CDR3 is 14 amino acids. Germline CDR1 and CDR2: SGHAT and FQNNGV. CDR3: CASSLETESYEQYF. The CDR3 nucleotides are TGTGCCAGCAGCTTAGAGACAGAGTCCTACGAGCAGTACTTC. The whole variable domain, filled in from reference TRBV11-2 and TRBJ2-7, reads EAGVAQSPRYKIIEKRQSVAFWCNPISGHATLYWYQQILGQGPKLLIQFQNNGVVDDSQLPKDRFSAERLKGVDSTLKIQPAKLEDSAVYLCASSLETESYEQYFGPGTRLTVT.

The rearrangement links TRBV29-1 to TRBJ2-5; D is unclear. V lost 5 bases, J lost 5 bases, and 12 bases lay in between. From germline, CDR1 is SQVTM and CDR2 ANQGSEA. CDR3 length equals 12 residues. The CDR3 DNA reads as TGCAGCGTTCTAACGAATCGGGAGACCCAGTACTTC. As protein: CSVLTNRETQYF. The variable domain in full, completed from reference TRBV29-1 and TRBJ2-5, reads SAVISQKPSRDICQRGTSLTIQCQVDSQVTMMFWYRQQPGQSLTLIATANQGSEATYESGFVIDKFPISRPNLTFSTLTVSNMSPEDSSIYLCSVLTNRETQYFGPGTRLLVL.

The rearrangement joins TRBV4-1 to TRBJ1-2; D is unresolved. V was shortened by 2 bases and J by 0 bases, with 13 bases between the two germline ends. The CDR3 runs 16 residues. In germline, CDR1 is MGHRA, CDR2 YSYEKL. The CDR3 loop is CASSQPDRGPNYGYTF. CDR3 bases: TGCGCCAGCAGCCAACCTGATCGAGGTCCTAACTATGGCTACACCTTC.

This rearrangement joins TRBV5-4 to TRBJ2-3, with TRBD2 matching 11 bases. CDR1 is SGHNT, CDR2 YYREEE, per germline (reference sequence). With V trimmed by 0 bases and J by 4 bases, 7 bases remained unmatched. The CDR3 contains 17 residues. Here the CDR3 reads CASSLGLAGGRADTQYF. The CDR3 bases are TGTGCCAGCAGCTTGGGGCTAGCGGGAGGAAGAGCAGATACGCAGTATTTT.

The chain has TRBV4-3 and TRBJ1-1; 7 bases align to TRBD1. Germline CDR1 is LGHNA and CDR2 is YSLEER. This CDR3 comprises 16 residues. The V and J ends lost 0 bases and 5 bases, in that order; junction bases with no gene match: 9. The DNA of the CDR3 is TGCGCCAGCAGCCAAGATTATCGGGACAGAGGAACTGAAGCTTTCTTT. Amino acids: CASSQDYRDRGTEAFF.